This T cell receptor beta chain originates from a study of blood T cell repertoires in COVID-19. Study-level information: Whether acute or convalescent, the COVID-19 samples came from the United States, Italy and Spain. The analysed material was cDNA or gDNA that came from T cells, B-cell-depleted T cells, or PBMCs.

In the original analysis: Amplifying reference gene primers gave estimates of nucleated cell counts. Here immunoSEQ multiplex PCR was the method, and the copy in TCRdb shows in-frame clones only, minus some. The V and J calls and clone size are taken from that table; D and trimming were inferred from the DNA. This table has 55,000 to 70,000 clones, about 78% appearing once. Germline assignment: CDR1 SGHVS and CDR2 FQNEAQ. This CDR3 spans 17 amino acids. The junction had 13 bases not matched to a gene; V was cut back by 6 bases and J by 2 bases. This clone was seen only a few times. The sequence was collected from a human donor in a cohort sampled during active COVID-19. The chain recombines TRBV7-8 with TRBJ1-3; 7 bases line up with TRBD1. Source material: peripheral blood. CDR3 nucleotides: TGTGCCAGCAGGAGGGGCCTACAGGGGAGTACTGGAAACACCATATATTTT. It is translated as CASRRGLQGSTGNTIYF.